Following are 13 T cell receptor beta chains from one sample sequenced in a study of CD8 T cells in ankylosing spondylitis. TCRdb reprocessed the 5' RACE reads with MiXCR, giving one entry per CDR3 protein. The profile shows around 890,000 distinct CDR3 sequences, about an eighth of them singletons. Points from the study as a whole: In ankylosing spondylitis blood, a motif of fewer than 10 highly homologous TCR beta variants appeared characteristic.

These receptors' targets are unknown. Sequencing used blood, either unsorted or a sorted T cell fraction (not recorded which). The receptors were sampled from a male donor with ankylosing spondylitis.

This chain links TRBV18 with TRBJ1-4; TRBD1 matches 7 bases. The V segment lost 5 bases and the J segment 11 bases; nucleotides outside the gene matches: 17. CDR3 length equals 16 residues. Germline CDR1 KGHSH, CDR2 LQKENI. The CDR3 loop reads CASSGDRQGILSKLFF. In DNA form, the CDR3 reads TGTGCCAGCTCAGGAGATCGACAGGGAATTTTGTCTAAACTGTTTTTT.

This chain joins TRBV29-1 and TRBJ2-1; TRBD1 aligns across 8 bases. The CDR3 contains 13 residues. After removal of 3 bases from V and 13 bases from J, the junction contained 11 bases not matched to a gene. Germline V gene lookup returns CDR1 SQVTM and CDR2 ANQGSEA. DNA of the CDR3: TGCAGCGTTGACAACGGACAGGGTGGGTTTCAGTTCTTC. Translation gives CSVDNGQGGFQFF.

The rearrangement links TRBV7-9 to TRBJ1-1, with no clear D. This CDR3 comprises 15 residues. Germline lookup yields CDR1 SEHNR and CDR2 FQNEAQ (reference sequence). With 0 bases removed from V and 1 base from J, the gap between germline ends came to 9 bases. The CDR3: CASSLAFTENTEAFF. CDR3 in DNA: TGTGCCAGCAGCTTAGCGTTCACGGAGAACACTGAAGCTTTCTTT.

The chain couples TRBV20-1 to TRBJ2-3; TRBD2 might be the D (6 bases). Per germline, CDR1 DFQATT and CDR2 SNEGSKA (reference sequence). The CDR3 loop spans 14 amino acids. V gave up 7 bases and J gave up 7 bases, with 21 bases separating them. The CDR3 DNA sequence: TGCAGTGTCAGGCGGGACCCAACCCTTAATACGCAGTATTTT. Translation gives CSVRRDPTLNTQYF.

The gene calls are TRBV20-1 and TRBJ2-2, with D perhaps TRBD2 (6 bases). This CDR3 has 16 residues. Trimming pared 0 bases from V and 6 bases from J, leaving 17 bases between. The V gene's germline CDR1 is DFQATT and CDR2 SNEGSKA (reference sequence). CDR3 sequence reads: CSARDRRGGIAGELFF. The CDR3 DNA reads TGCAGTGCTAGAGATCGGCGGGGTGGTATCGCCGGGGAGCTGTTTTTT.

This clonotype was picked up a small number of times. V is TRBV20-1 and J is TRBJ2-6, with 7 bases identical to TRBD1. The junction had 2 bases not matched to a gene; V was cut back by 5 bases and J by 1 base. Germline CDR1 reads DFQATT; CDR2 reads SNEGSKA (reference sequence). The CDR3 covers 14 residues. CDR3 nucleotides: TGCAGTGCTCCGACAGGGTCTGGGGCCAACGTCCTGACTTTC. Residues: CSAPTGSGANVLTF.

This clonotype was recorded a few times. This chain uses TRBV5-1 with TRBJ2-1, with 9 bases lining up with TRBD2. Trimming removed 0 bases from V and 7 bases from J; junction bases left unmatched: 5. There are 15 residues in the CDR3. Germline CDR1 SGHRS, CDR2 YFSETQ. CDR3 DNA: TGCGCCAGCAGCTTGGTGTCGACTAGCGGAAATGAGCAGTTCTTC. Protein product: CASSLVSTSGNEQFF.

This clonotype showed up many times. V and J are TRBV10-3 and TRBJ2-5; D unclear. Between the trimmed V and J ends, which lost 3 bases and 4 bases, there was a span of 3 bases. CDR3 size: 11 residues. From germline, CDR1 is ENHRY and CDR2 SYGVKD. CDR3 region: CAISETETQYF. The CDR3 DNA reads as TGTGCCATCAGTGAAACAGAGACCCAGTACTTC.

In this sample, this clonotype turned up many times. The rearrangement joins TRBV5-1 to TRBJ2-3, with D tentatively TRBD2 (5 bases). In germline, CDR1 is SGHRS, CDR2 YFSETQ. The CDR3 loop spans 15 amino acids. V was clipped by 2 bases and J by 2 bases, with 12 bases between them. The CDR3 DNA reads TGCGCCAGCAGCTTTGCGGGTCCTTTCACAGATACGCAGTATTTT. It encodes CASSFAGPFTDTQYF. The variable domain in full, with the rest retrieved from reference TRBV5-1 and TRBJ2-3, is KAGVTQTPRYLIKTRGQQVTLSCSPISGHRSVSWYQQTPGQGLQFLFEYFSETQRNKGNFPGRFSGRQFSNSRSEMNVSTLELGDSALYLCASSFAGPFTDTQYFGPGTRLTVL.

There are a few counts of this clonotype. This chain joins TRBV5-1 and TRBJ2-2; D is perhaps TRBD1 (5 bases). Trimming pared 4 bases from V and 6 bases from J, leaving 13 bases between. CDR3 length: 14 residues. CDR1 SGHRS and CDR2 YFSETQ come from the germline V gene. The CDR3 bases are TGCGCCAGCAGCGTCCCAGGGTTTTCCGGGGAGCTGTTTTTT. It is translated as CASSVPGFSGELFF.

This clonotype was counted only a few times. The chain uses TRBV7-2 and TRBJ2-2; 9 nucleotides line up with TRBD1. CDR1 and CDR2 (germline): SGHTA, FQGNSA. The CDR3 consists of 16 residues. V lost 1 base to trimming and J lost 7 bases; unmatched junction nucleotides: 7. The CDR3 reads CASSLGSGQGNGELFF. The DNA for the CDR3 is TGTGCCAGCAGCTTAGGGTCGGGACAGGGCAACGGGGAGCTGTTTTTT.

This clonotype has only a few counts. CDR3 sequence: CSAREAGSEAFF. CDR3 nucleotide sequence: TGCAGTGCTAGAGAGGCAGGTTCTGAAGCTTTCTTT. This chain links TRBV20-1 with TRBJ1-1; no firm D call. The CDR3 spans 12 residues. Trimming took 0 bases from V and 6 from J, leaving 8 bases between them. CDR1 and CDR2 from the germline V gene are DFQATT and SNEGSKA (reference sequence).

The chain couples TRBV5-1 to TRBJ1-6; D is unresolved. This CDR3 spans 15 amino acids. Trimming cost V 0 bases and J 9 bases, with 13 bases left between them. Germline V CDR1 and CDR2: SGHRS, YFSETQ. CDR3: CASSLEAPDISPLHF. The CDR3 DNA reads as TGCGCCAGCAGCTTGGAGGCCCCTGATATTTCACCCCTCCACTTT.